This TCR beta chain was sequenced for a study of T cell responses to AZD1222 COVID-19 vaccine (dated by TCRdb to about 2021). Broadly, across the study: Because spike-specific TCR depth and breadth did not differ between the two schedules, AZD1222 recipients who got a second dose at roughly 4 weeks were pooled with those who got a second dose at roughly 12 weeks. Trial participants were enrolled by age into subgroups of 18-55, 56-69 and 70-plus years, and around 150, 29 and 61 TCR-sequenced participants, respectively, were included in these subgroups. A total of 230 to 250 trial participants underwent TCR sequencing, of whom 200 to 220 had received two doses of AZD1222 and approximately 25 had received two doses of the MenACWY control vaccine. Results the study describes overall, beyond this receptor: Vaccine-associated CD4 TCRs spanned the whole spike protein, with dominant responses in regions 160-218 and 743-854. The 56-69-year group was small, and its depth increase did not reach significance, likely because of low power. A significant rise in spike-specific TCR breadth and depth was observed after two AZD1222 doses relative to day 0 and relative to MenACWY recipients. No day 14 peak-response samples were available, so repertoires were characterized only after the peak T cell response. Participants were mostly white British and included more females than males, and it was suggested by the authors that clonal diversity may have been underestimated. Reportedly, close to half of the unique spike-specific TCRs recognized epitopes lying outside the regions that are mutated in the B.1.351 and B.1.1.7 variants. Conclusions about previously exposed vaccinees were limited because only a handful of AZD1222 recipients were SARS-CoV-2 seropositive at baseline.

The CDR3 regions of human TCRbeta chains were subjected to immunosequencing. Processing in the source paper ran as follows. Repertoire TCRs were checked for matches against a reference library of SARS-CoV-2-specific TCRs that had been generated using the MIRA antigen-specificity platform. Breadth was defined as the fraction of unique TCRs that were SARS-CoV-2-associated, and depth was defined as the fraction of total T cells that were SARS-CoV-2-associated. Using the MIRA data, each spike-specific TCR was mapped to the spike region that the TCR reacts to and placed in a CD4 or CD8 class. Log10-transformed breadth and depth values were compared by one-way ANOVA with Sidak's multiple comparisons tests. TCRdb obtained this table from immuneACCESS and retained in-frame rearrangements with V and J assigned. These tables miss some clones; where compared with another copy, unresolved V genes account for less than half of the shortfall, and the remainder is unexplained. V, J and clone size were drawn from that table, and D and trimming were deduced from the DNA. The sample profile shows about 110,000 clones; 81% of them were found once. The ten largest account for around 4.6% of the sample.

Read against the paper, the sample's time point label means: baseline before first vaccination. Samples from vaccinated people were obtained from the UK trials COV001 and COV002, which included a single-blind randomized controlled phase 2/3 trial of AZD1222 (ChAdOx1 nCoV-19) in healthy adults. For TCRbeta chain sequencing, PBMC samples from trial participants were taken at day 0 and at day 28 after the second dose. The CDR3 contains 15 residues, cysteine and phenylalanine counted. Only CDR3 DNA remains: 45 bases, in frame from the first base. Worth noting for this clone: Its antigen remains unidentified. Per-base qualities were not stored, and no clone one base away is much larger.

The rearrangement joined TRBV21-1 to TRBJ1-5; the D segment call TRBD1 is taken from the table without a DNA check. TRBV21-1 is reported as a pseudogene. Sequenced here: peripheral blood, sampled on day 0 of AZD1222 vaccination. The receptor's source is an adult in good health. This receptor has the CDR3 CASSEMGQSNQPQHF. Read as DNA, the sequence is TGTGCCAGCAGCGAAATGGGACAGAGCAATCAGCCCCAGCATTTT.